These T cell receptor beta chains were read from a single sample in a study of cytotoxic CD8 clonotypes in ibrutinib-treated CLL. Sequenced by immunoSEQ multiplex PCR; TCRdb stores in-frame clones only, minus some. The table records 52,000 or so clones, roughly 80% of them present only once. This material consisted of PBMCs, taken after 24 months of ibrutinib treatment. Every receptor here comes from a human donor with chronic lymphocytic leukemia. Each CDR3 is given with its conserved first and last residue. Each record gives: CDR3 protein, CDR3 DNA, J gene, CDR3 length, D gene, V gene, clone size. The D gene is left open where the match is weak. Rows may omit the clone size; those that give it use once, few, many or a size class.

CASSEGGVYEQYF	TGTGCCAGCAGTGAAGGGGGGGTCTACGAGCAGTACTTC	TRBJ2-7	13	-	TRBV6-1	-
CASSVVGRDTEAFF	TGTGCCAGCAGCGTAGTCGGTAGAGACACTGAAGCTTTCTTT	TRBJ1-1	14	-	TRBV9	few
CATEDTTGSGYEQYF	TGTGCCACCGAGGATACGACAGGGTCAGGATACGAGCAGTACTTC	TRBJ2-7	15	TRBD1	TRBV28	-
CASSYDSVSGNTIYF	TGTGCCAGCAGTTACGATTCCGTTTCTGGAAACACCATATATTTT	TRBJ1-3	15	-	TRBV6-6	once
CASSASSGIGQETQYF	TGCGCCAGCAGTGCGAGTAGCGGGATCGGCCAAGAGACCCAGTACTTC	TRBJ2-5	16	TRBD2	TRBV10-2	-
CASRESGRPYNEQFF	TGTGCCAGCAGGGAGAGCGGGAGGCCCTACAATGAGCAGTTCTTC	TRBJ2-1	15	TRBD2	TRBV6-1	-
CASRRTGAYNEQFF	TGTGCCAGCAGGCGGACAGGGGCCTACAATGAGCAGTTCTTC	TRBJ2-1	14	TRBD1	TRBV2	-
CASSLGQGDNQPQHF	TGTGCCAGCAGCTTGGGACAGGGGGACAATCAGCCCCAGCATTTT	TRBJ1-5	15	TRBD1	TRBV7-9	once
CASSHDGDEQYF	TGCGCCAGCAGCCACGACGGGGACGAGCAGTACTTC	TRBJ2-7	12	-	TRBV5-1	once
CASSNQGDRADEQYF	TGTGCCAGCAGCAACCAGGGGGACAGGGCCGACGAGCAGTACTTC	TRBJ2-7	15	-	TRBV21-1	-
CASSPAAGGQGEQFF	TGTGCCAGCAGCCCTGCCGCGGGAGGCCAGGGTGAGCAGTTCTTC	TRBJ2-1	15	TRBD2	TRBV7-2	-
CASSSWTSDSGEQFF	TGCGCCAGCAGCTCATGGACTAGCGATTCGGGAGAGCAGTTCTTC	TRBJ2-1	15	TRBD2	TRBV5-1	-
CASSEVGHTYEQYF	TGTGCCAGCAGTGAAGTTGGACATACCTACGAGCAGTACTTC	TRBJ2-7	14	-	TRBV6-1	-
CASSELLTTSTDTQYF	TGCGCCAGCAGTGAGTTACTAACTACTAGCACAGATACGCAGTATTTT	TRBJ2-3	16	-	TRBV10-1	few
CAISEPTQVTTEAFF	TGTGCCATCAGTGAGCCGACCCAGGTAACGACTGAAGCTTTCTTT	TRBJ1-1	15	-	TRBV10-3	few